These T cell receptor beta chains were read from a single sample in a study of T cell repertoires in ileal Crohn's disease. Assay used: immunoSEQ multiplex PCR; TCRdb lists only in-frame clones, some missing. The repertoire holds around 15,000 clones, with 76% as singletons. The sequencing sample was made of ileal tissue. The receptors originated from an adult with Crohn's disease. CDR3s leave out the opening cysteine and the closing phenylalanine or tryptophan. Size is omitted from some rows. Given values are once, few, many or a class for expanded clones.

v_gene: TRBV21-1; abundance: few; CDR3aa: ASSADRELYEQY
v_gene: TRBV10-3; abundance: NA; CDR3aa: AISETDSGYT
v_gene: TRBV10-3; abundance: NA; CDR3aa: AISTGTLEAF
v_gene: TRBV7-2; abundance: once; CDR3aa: ASSLMFAGGTDTQY
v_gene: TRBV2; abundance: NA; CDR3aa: ASSGSGTGELF
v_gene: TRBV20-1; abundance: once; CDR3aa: SASLAYEQY
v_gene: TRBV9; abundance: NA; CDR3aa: ASSVAPIRTGTNYGYT
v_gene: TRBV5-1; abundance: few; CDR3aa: ASSGEASVSTDTQY
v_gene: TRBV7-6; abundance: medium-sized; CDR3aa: ASSFFKTGEAF
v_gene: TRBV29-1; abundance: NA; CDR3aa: SPRQGGNYGYT
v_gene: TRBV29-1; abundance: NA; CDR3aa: SGARTVNTEAF
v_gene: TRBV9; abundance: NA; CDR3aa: ASSVGQGEQY
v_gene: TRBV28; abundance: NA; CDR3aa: ASRPDGGGYQPQH
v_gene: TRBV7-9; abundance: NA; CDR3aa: ASSSSPGTSGTYEQY
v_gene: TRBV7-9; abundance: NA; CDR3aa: ASSPMRAGGSETQY
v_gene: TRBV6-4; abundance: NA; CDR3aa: ASSLAGEPDTQY
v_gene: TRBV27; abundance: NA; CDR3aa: ASSPREFGTEAF
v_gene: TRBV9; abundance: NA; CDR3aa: ASSVSGSFYNEQF
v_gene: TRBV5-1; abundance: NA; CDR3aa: ASSLATRGGSYEQY
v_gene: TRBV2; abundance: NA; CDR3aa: ASSNIAAGELF
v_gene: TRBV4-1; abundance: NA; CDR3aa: ASSQGSGVGNQY
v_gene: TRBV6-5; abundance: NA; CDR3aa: ASRPTGARGEKLF
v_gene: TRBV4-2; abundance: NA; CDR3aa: ASSQEGTSGGLRTQY
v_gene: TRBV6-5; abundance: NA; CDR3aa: ASSESVMGYEQY
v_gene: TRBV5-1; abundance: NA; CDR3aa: ASSFEGRDNSPLH
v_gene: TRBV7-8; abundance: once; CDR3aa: ASSLSAGGRAMNEQF
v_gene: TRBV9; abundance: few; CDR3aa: ASSGSGGGNTGELF
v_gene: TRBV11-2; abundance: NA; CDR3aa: ASSLDPAAGDTQY
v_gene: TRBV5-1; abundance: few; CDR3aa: ASSLDGGPTDTQY
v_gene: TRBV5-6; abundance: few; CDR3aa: ASSLYSRTDLNEKLF
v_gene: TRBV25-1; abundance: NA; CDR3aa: ASSDLHGSTDTQY
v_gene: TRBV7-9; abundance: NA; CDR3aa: ASYRTVSGANVLT
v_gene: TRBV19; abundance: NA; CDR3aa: ASRDQYDEQF
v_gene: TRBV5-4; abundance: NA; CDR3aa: ASSLAGISYEQY
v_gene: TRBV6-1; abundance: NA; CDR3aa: ASRDAGELF
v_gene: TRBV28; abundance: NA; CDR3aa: ASSQLALSSYEQY
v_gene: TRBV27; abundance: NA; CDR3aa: ASKEAGVSQPQH
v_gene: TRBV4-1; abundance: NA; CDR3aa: ASSQDRDKHPY
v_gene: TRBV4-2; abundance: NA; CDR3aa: ASSQFNKGLGEKLF
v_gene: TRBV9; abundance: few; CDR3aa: ASSVGLNYGYT
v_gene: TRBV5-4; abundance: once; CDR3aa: ASSEGRTGGI
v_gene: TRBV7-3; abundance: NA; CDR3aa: ASSLNPPGSDNEQF
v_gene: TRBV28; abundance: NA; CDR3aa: ASSLWESGYT
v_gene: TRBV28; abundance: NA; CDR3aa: ASSLLSDSNQPQH
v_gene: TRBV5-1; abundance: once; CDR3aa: ASTLRDIKDEQY
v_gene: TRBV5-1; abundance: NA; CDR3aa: ASSSLIGSMNTEAF
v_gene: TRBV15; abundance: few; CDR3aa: ATSRDGGINQPQH
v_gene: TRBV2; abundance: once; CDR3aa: ASSERDTKQF
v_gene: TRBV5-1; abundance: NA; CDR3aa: ASSPSPGLSTDTQY
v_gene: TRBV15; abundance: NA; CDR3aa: ATSGGQGPYNEQF
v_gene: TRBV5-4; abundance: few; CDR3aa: ASSPDASTDTQY
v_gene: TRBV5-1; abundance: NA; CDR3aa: ASRRTGTNEKLF
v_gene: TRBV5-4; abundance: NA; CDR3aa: ASSLEQGSPLH
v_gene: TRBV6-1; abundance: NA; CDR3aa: ASTEGLEQY
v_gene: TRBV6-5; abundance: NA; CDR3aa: ASRRGAYGYT
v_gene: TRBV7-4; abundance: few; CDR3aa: ASSPTGYGYT
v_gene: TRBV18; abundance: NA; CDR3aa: ASSPRQGRTDTQY
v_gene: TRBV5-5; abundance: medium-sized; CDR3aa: ASSLSSEQY
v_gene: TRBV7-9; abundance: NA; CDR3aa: ASSSTGTGEKLF
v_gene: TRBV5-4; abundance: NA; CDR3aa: ASSSAGGSQETQY